This T cell receptor beta chain was identified in a study of T cell responses to AZD1222 COVID-19 vaccine. V was pared by 1 base and J by 2 bases, with 2 bases of the junction left unmatched. This CDR3 has 16 residues. The germline gives CDR1 MNHEY, CDR2 SVGAGI. General observations from the study: In a largely white British group with more females than males, clonal diversity was possibly underestimated.

Comments on this clone: Its antigen is unidentified.

It was second doses at about 4 or about 12 weeks that were pooled. Using immunoSEQ multiplex PCR, the repertoire was profiled, and TCRdb retains in-frame clones only, with some absent. Here the sample spans around 26,000 clones, 88% being singletons. V usage is TRBV6-5 and J usage is TRBJ2-2; 9 bases fit TRBD2. Specimen: peripheral blood, collected 28 days after the second AZD1222 dose. The source is an adult who received the AZD1222 COVID-19 vaccine. The CDR3, as DNA: TGTGCCAGCAGTTACTATAGCGGGGGTAACACCGGGGAGCTGTTTTTT. Protein sequence: CASSYYSGGNTGELFF.